This T cell receptor beta chain was profiled in a study of Graves' ophthalmopathy and Graves' hyperthyroidism. Calling hyperthyroidism stable required that no ophthalmopathy show up within 18 months of follow-up. The hyperthyroidism patients had a new diagnosis of under 2 months' duration and were aged 18 to 65. Diagnosis relied on clinical symptoms, serum thyroxine, TRAb, thyroid ultrasound and orbital computed tomography. What supplied the PBMCs was over 8.5 ml of fresh peripheral blood. This clonotype was seen many times. Germline CDR1 is DFQATT and CDR2 is SNEGSKA (reference sequence). The CDR3 runs 16 residues. The junction had 13 bases not matched to a gene; V was cut back by 2 bases and J by 6 bases. Scientists amplified the TCR beta CDR3 regions from RNA transcripts. In the first round, RT-PCR was carried out with HTBI primers, and a multiplex PCR formed the second round. TCRdb used MiXCR to reprocess the multiplex PCR reads, holding one entry per CDR3 protein. Among hundreds of thousands of distinct CDR3 sequences, 20% to 25% were seen once, and the ten largest hold around 3%.

The V and J genes are TRBV20-1 and TRBJ2-5, with 9 bases aligning to TRBD1. The specimen sequenced was peripheral blood. This TCR derives from a woman aged 18 to 35 with stable Graves' hyperthyroidism. For the CDR3, the DNA is TGCAGTGCTAGACATGACCGGGACAGGGATTGGAAGACCCAGTACTTC. Its translation is CSARHDRDRDWKTQYF.